The rows below give T cell receptor beta chains drawn from one sample of a study of T cell changes during pregnancy in multiple sclerosis. Assay used: immunoSEQ multiplex PCR; TCRdb lists only in-frame clones, some missing. The table shows under 95,000 clones, with approximately 95% occurring only once. Sample: peripheral blood, taken in the second trimester of pregnancy. These receptors all come from a female donor in good health, enrolled as a control in a pregnancy study. Each CDR3 is given with its conserved first and last residue. Each record gives: V gene, D gene, clone size, J gene, CDR3 protein, CDR3 DNA. D genes are given only for firm matches. Not every row has a clone size; where given, it reads once, few, many or a size class.

v_call: TRBV19; d_call: NA; clone_size: NA; j_call: TRBJ2-7; cdr3_aa: CASTLDRRLNEQYF; cdr3_nt: TGTGCCAGTACCCTGGATAGGAGGTTAAACGAGCAGTACTTC
v_call: TRBV6-5; d_call: TRBD1; clone_size: NA; j_call: TRBJ1-5; cdr3_aa: CASSDYTGGNQPQHF; cdr3_nt: TGTGCCAGCAGTGACTATACAGGGGGCAATCAGCCCCAGCATTTT
v_call: TRBV27; d_call: NA; clone_size: NA; j_call: TRBJ2-7; cdr3_aa: CASSPLRDFSYEQYF; cdr3_nt: TGTGCCAGCAGTCCTCTTCGGGACTTCTCCTACGAGCAGTACTTC
v_call: TRBV28; d_call: TRBD2; clone_size: NA; j_call: TRBJ2-1; cdr3_aa: CASSTLWTSGNNEQFF; cdr3_nt: TGTGCCAGCAGTACCTTATGGACTAGCGGTAATAATGAGCAGTTCTTC
v_call: TRBV15; d_call: TRBD2; clone_size: NA; j_call: TRBJ2-3; cdr3_aa: CATSRPGTRDTQYF; cdr3_nt: TGTGCCACCAGCAGACCTGGGACTAGGGATACGCAGTATTTT
v_call: TRBV11-3; d_call: NA; clone_size: few; j_call: TRBJ2-1; cdr3_aa: CASSYAGLNNEQFF; cdr3_nt: TGTGCCAGCAGCTACGCGGGACTTAACAATGAGCAGTTCTTC
v_call: TRBV2; d_call: TRBD1; clone_size: NA; j_call: TRBJ1-4; cdr3_aa: CASKTGTGGEKLFF; cdr3_nt: TGTGCCAGCAAAACTGGGACAGGCGGCGAAAAACTGTTTTTT
v_call: TRBV2; d_call: NA; clone_size: NA; j_call: TRBJ1-2; cdr3_aa: CASTPGGYGYTF; cdr3_nt: TGTGCCAGCACCCCGGGGGGGTATGGCTACACCTTC
v_call: TRBV5-5; d_call: TRBD2; clone_size: NA; j_call: TRBJ2-3; cdr3_aa: CASSLLAGSDTQYF; cdr3_nt: TGTGCCAGCAGCTTACTAGCGGGATCAGATACGCAGTATTTT
v_call: TRBV5-1; d_call: NA; clone_size: NA; j_call: TRBJ2-3; cdr3_aa: CASSAPADTQYF; cdr3_nt: TGCGCCAGCAGCGCCCCGGCAGATACGCAGTATTTT
v_call: TRBV4-1; d_call: NA; clone_size: NA; j_call: TRBJ1-2; cdr3_aa: CASSQVGSGYYGYTF; cdr3_nt: TGCGCCAGCAGCCAAGTAGGTTCAGGGTACTATGGCTACACCTTC
v_call: TRBV2; d_call: NA; clone_size: NA; j_call: TRBJ2-1; cdr3_aa: CASLEAGSSYNEQFF; cdr3_nt: TGTGCCAGCCTTGAGGCGGGGAGCTCCTACAATGAGCAGTTCTTC
v_call: TRBV5-1; d_call: NA; clone_size: NA; j_call: TRBJ1-1; cdr3_aa: CASSTDKVPEAFF; cdr3_nt: TGCGCCAGCAGTACGGACAAGGTCCCTGAAGCTTTCTTT
v_call: TRBV11-2; d_call: TRBD1; clone_size: once; j_call: TRBJ2-7; cdr3_aa: CASSFQGVDTYEQYF; cdr3_nt: TGTGCCAGCAGCTTCCAGGGGGTCGACACCTACGAGCAGTACTTC
v_call: TRBV5-5; d_call: NA; clone_size: once; j_call: TRBJ1-3; cdr3_aa: CASILTGPSGNTIYF; cdr3_nt: TGTGCCAGCATCCTGACAGGCCCCTCTGGAAACACCATATATTTT